This is a list of T cell receptor beta chains from one sample in a study of OX40 agonist ivuxolimab in advanced cancers. The method was immunoSEQ multiplex PCR; TCRdb's version includes in-frame clones alone and lacks a portion of them. The repertoire includes approximately 77,000 clones, roughly 84% of them detected once, and about 7% sits in the top ten. This sample comprised CD4+ or CD8+ T cells sorted from blood, obtained in a trial of the OX40 agonist ivuxolimab. Receptors originate from an adult with an advanced solid tumor such as melanoma, head and neck, liver or kidney cancer. Both conserved end residues are trimmed from each CDR3. A row's size may be missing; if present it is once, few, many or a size class.

CDR3aa	v_gene	abundance	len
AWEPGQGYGYT	TRBV30	NA	11
ASSSRDRGYYGYT	TRBV7-2	few	13
ASSSGTDATNEKLF	TRBV5-4	NA	14
ASSPSAYNEQF	TRBV11-2	NA	11
AISEYQGLNTEAF	TRBV10-3	NA	13
ASSQGPGYNSPLH	TRBV14	NA	13
AISGSENYGYT	TRBV10-3	few	11
ASSPNTYQETQY	TRBV11-1	NA	12
ASSRRGESDTQY	TRBV19	NA	12
ASSLSGNTYEQY	TRBV5-4	NA	12
ASSRRTPSSYEQY	TRBV6-5	NA	13
SVEDLGAFEAF	TRBV29-1	NA	11
ASSVAGTSPYEQY	TRBV9	NA	13
ASKPGDRGAYGYT	TRBV19	NA	13